Presented here are 17 T cell receptor beta chains from one specimen sequenced in a study of blood T cell repertoires in COVID-19 (dated by TCRdb to 2020 to 2021). Library generation was performed with the immunoSEQ multiplex PCR assay. Held by TCRdb, this immuneACCESS table contains in-frame sequences only and omits some clones. Under half of the omission traces to an unresolved V gene where checked; the cause of the rest is unknown. Recorded for this sample are around 82,000 clones; approximately 86% of them occurred a single time. The ten largest account for 5.5% to 7% of the sample. The source material was peripheral blood. The receptors were gathered from a man aged 80 or over with COVID-19, enrolled during active disease.

DNA of the CDR3: TGTGCCAGCAGTTACCAGGCGGGACAGGGCCATAGCAATCAGCCCCAGCATTTT. Residues: CASSYQAGQGHSNQPQHF. The chain uses TRBV6-2 or TRBV6-3 and TRBJ1-5, with 9 bases that match TRBD1. Germline assignment: CDR1 MNHEY and CDR2 SVGEGT. There are 18 residues in the CDR3. V shed 2 bases, J shed 0 bases, and the junction held 8 bases outside the gene matches.

The gene calls are TRBV6-5 and TRBJ1-3; D unclear. V lost 4 bases, J lost 3 bases, and 13 bases lay in between. Per the germline V gene, CDR1 is MNHEY and CDR2 is SVGAGI. This CDR3 has 15 residues. The CDR3 is CASSSPGGGGNTIYF. In DNA, the CDR3 is TGTGCCAGCAGTTCTCCCGGTGGAGGTGGAAACACCATATATTTT.

CDR3 bases: TGCGCCAGCAGCTCACTAGCGAGCACAGATACGCAGTATTTT. It codes for CASSSLASTDTQYF. The chain uses TRBV5-1 and TRBJ2-3; 7 bases agree with TRBD2. The length of the CDR3 is 14 residues. The V and J ends lost 3 bases and 0 bases, in that order; junction bases with no gene match: 1. The germline V gene encodes CDR1 SGHRS and CDR2 YFSETQ.

The chain couples TRBV18 to TRBJ1-2; 7 positions match TRBD1. The length of the CDR3 is 14 residues. Losses at the gene ends were 2 bases for V and 3 bases for J; bases not matched to a gene: 3. Germline loops: CDR1 KGHSH, CDR2 LQKENI. This CDR3 reads CASSPTGEHYGYTF. The CDR3 DNA reads TGTGCCAGCTCACCAACAGGGGAGCACTATGGCTACACCTTC.

The chain combines TRBV19 with TRBJ1-6; D perhaps matches TRBD1 (6 bases). V was trimmed by 5 bases and J by 9 bases, leaving 8 bases between them. Looked up from germline, CDR1 is LNHDA and CDR2 is SQIVND (reference sequence). The CDR3 extends over 12 amino acids. The CDR3 DNA reads as TGTGCCAGTAGTGGCAGGGGTTCACCCCTCCACTTT. It specifies CASSGRGSPLHF.

The rearrangement uses TRBV19 and TRBJ1-2; D gene unclear. Trimming pared 7 bases from V and 8 bases from J, leaving 23 bases between. This CDR3 spans 15 amino acids. Per germline, CDR1 LNHDA and CDR2 SQIVND (reference sequence). The CDR3 sequence is CASTMGSAGIRGYTF. CDR3 nucleotide sequence: TGTGCCAGTACCATGGGGTCAGCGGGGATCCGGGGCTACACCTTC.

The chain has TRBV5-4 and TRBJ2-3, with a weak D call TRBD1 (6 bases). Germline assignment: CDR1 SGHNT and CDR2 YYREEE (reference sequence). There are 15 residues in the CDR3. The ends were cut back, 4 bases at V and 2 bases at J, with 14 bases in the middle. The chain's CDR3 is CASSPSTGYTDTQYF. The CDR3 region has the DNA TGTGCCAGCAGCCCGTCGACAGGCTACACAGATACGCAGTATTTT.

CDR3 region: CASSLGSYNSPLHF. CDR3 DNA sequence: TGTGCCAGCAGCCTCGGGTCCTATAATTCACCCCTCCACTTT. This chain links TRBV7-2 with TRBJ1-6; D unresolved. Germline V lookup: CDR1 SGHTA, CDR2 FQGNSA. The CDR3 runs 14 residues. Deletions cut 5 bases from V and 1 base from J, with 6 bases between.

The chain has TRBV19 and TRBJ1-5; D uncertain. The CDR3 is 15 residues long. The V end was cut by 3 bases, the J end by 3 bases, with 12 bases between. CDR1 and CDR2 from the germline V gene are LNHDA and SQIVND (reference sequence). The CDR3 DNA follows: TGTGCCAGTAGTATGGCGGGAGCGGCCAATCAGCCCCAGCATTTT. Translated: CASSMAGAANQPQHF.

With regard to this clone: The sample contains more than one DNA sequence encoding this CDR3. The rearrangement links TRBV2 to TRBJ2-1; D might be TRBD2 (6 bases). V dropped 8 bases and J dropped 8 bases, with 16 bases sitting between them. The CDR3 spans 13 residues. The germline V gene encodes CDR1 SNHLY and CDR2 FYNNEI. Here the CDR3 reads CASLGRAGHEQFF. As DNA, the CDR3 is TGTGCCAGCCTGGGACGAGCGGGCCATGAGCAGTTCTTC.

This clone appeared a single time. The V and J genes are TRBV5-1 and TRBJ2-3, with 8 bases matching TRBD2. CDR3 length: 16 amino acids. Germline-derived CDR1 and CDR2 are SGHRS and YFSETQ. The trim removed 0 bases at V and 2 bases at J, leaving 5 bases unmatched. CDR3 in amino acids: CASSLALAESTDTQYF. CDR3 bases: TGCGCCAGCAGCTTGGCACTAGCGGAATCCACAGATACGCAGTATTTT.

This clone has only a few counts. This chain joins TRBV5-8 and TRBJ1-6; TRBD1 might be the D (5 bases). Trimming cost V 5 bases and J 10 bases, with 10 bases left between them. Germline lookup yields CDR1 SGHTS and CDR2 YDEGEE. The CDR3 runs to 12 residues. DNA of the CDR3: TGTGCCAGCAGTGGGGACTTATCACCCCTCCACTTT. This sequence encodes CASSGDLSPLHF.

The chain employs TRBV13 and TRBJ2-1, with TRBD1 matching over 7 bases. CDR3 size: 15 residues. The junction had 6 bases not matched to a gene; V was cut back by 2 bases and J by 5 bases. Germline V gene lookup returns CDR1 PRHDT and CDR2 FYEKMQ (reference sequence). The CDR3 DNA reads TGTGCCAGCAGCTTATACAGGGACAGAGACAATGAGCAGTTCTTC. It yields the protein CASSLYRDRDNEQFF.

This chain connects TRBV27 to TRBJ1-5; 8 nucleotides align to TRBD1. With 0 bases clipped from V and 4 bases from J, the junction kept 14 bases outside the gene matches. Germline V CDR1 and CDR2: MNHEY, SMNVEV (reference sequence). CDR3 length equals 19 residues. DNA for the CDR3: TGTGCCAGCAGTTTATCTGGGGTGGGGCTCAGGGGGCGGAATCAGCCCCAGCATTTT. Encoded protein: CASSLSGVGLRGRNQPQHF.

The CDR3 DNA reads TGCGCCAGCAGCCCCCGGGACAGTTTCTACGAGCAGTACTTC. Its protein product is CASSPRDSFYEQYF. The gene calls are TRBV4-1 and TRBJ2-7, with 7 bases lining up with TRBD1. Unmatched junction bases numbered 6, after V lost 4 bases and J lost 3 bases. CDR1 and CDR2 (germline): MGHRA, YSYEKL. The CDR3 is 14 amino acids.

This chain connects TRBV9 to TRBJ1-1; D might be TRBD1 (5 bases). The CDR3 runs to 15 residues. V was cut by 0 bases and J by 2 bases, with 11 bases left in between. Germline CDR1 is SGDLS and CDR2 is YYNGEE. The CDR3 DNA follows: TGTGCCAGCAGCGTAGTAAGGGGAGGAAACACTGAAGCTTTCTTT. Encoded protein: CASSVVRGGNTEAFF. Based on the CDR3 plus reference TRBV9 and TRBJ1-1, the full variable domain is DSGVTQTPKHLITATGQRVTLRCSPRSGDLSVYWYQQSLDQGLQFLIQYYNGEERAKGNILERFSAQQFPDLHSELNLSSLELGDSALYFCASSVVRGGNTEAFFGQGTRLTVV.

In this sample, this clone turned up once. The chain has TRBV3-1 (or the pseudogene TRBV3-2) and TRBJ1-2, with D possibly matching TRBD1 (5 bases). The germline V gene encodes CDR1 LGHDT and CDR2 YNNKEL (reference sequence). CDR3 length equals 13 residues. V was shortened by 5 bases and J by 2 bases, with 9 bases between the two germline ends. CDR3 bases: TGTGCCAGCAGCGAACAGGTCAACTATGGCTACACCTTC. It codes for CASSEQVNYGYTF.